One TCR beta chain is described in this entry. Its specificity is not known. TCRdb processed the reads anew with MiXCR; each CDR3 protein has one entry. The top ten hold 4.3% of the sample, which has around 320,000 distinct CDR3 sequences, more than 8% seen once. This sample is part of a study of T cell repertoires in cytomegalovirus infection. Study-wide context: Indications of both CMV infection and matching HLA type were provided by public TCR beta signatures.

Study-wide results and limits: The ex vivo response was dominated by HLA-C-restricted CMV-specific TCR beta clonotypes. Using cumulative public TCR beta family frequency, the authors identified those who carried CMV together with the relevant HLA.

Per the germline V gene, CDR1 is LNHDA and CDR2 is SQIVND (reference sequence). The CDR3 totals 15 residues. Trimming left V 5 bases short and J 4 bases short, with 15 bases between. The chain is built from TRBV19 and TRBJ1-5, with D possibly matching TRBD1 (6 bases). The clonotype originates from a human donor in good health (CMV status not recorded). Some clones in this sample may be carry-over from other donors' samples. Sample: PBMCs. The CDR3 protein is CASSLQGKVNQPQHF. CDR3 sequence (DNA): TGTGCCAGTAGTTTACAGGGTAAGGTTAATCAGCCCCAGCATTTT.